This entry concerns a single T cell receptor beta chain. The data are from a study of blood T cell repertoires in COVID-19. Background on the study: From the United States, Italy and Spain came samples of acute and convalescent COVID-19.

The CDR3 consists of 14 residues. V was pared by 3 bases and J by 6 bases, with 2 bases of the junction left unmatched. CDR1 and CDR2 (germline): SGHTA, FQGNSA. In the original analysis: Amplification from reference gene primers served as the basis for estimated nucleated cell counts. The repertoire was sequenced with immunoSEQ multiplex PCR; TCRdb's copy has only in-frame clones and lacks some. The V and J calls and clone size are taken from that table; D and trimming were inferred from the DNA. The table has about 98,000 clones, roughly 86% seen once. This receptor was obtained from a man in his fifties or sixties with acute or convalescent COVID-19. V gene TRBV7-2 combines with J gene TRBJ2-7, with 13 bases lining up with TRBD2. The sample was peripheral blood. In nucleotides, the CDR3 is TGTGCCAGCAGCTTGGGGACTAGCGGGACCGAGCAGTACTTC. Translated, it gives CASSLGTSGTEQYF.